The sequence of this TCR beta chain was determined in a study of blood T cells in healthy people across ages. Every sample gave at least 5.5 micrograms of total RNA when it was extracted. This clonotype turned up a few times. A second PCR, run for roughly 6 to 11 cycles, used a sample-barcoded 5' primer plus a J-beta primer mix. TCRdb processed the 5' RACE reads anew with MiXCR; each CDR3 protein has one entry. The sample yields hundreds of thousands of distinct CDR3 sequences, roughly 58% seen once. This CDR3 is built from 14 residues. V trimming: 5 bases; J trimming: 7 bases; junction bases outside the gene matches: 8. In germline, CDR1 is LGHDT, CDR2 YNNKEL (reference sequence).

The TCR sequence derives from a man in his sixties in good health. This chain links TRBV3-1 with TRBJ2-1; TRBD2 aligns across 7 bases. The sequenced material came from blood. The CDR3 region has the DNA TGTGCCAGCAGCGAGCCGGGGAGGGAAAATGAGCAGTTCTTC. Protein sequence: CASSEPGRENEQFF.